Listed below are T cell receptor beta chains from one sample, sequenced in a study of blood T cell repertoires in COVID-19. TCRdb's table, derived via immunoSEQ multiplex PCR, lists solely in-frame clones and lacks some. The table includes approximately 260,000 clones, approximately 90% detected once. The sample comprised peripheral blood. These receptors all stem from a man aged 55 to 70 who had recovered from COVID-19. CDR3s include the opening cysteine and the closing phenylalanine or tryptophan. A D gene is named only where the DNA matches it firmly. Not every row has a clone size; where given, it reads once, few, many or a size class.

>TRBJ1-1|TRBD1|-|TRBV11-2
CASSSGQGKAEAFF
TGTGCCAGCAGCTCGGGACAGGGGAAGGCTGAAGCTTTCTTT
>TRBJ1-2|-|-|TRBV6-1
CASSDGDTYGYTF
TGTGCCAGCAGTGATGGGGACACGTATGGCTACACCTTC
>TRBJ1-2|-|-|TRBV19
CASTGFFKYGYTF
TGTGCCAGTACCGGGTTTTTCAAATATGGCTACACCTTC
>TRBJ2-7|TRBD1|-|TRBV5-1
CASSARDRGSYEQYF
TGCGCCAGCAGCGCCCGGGACAGGGGCTCCTACGAGCAGTACTTC
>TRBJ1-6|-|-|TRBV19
CASRRIYNSPLHF
TGTGCCAGTCGGCGGATCTATAATTCACCCCTCCACTTT
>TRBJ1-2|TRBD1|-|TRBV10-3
CAISESARTGERGGKGYTF
TGTGCCATCAGTGAGTCGGCGAGGACAGGGGAGAGAGGTGGGAAAGGCTACACCTTC
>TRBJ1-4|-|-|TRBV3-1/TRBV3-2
CASSQGLGPAGEKLFF
TGTGCCAGCAGCCAAGGTCTGGGGCCCGCCGGGGAAAAACTGTTTTTT
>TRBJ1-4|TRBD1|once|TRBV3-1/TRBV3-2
CASSLQGAPTNEKLFF
TGTGCCAGCAGTCTACAGGGGGCCCCAACTAATGAAAAACTGTTTTTT
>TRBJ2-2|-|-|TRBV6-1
CASSEESLGATGELFF
TGTGCCAGCAGTGAAGAGTCACTCGGAGCCACCGGGGAGCTGTTTTTT
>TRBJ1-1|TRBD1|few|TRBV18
CASSPKMGQHTEAFF
TGTGCCAGCTCACCGAAAATGGGACAGCACACTGAAGCTTTCTTT
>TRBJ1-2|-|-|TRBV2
CASSESPRASYGYTF
TGTGCCAGCAGTGAATCCCCGAGGGCCAGCTATGGCTACACCTTC
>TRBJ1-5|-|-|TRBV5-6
CASSPREGSNQPQHF
TGTGCCAGCAGCCCCCGGGAAGGGAGCAATCAGCCCCAGCATTTT
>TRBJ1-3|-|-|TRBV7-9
CASSDNPVNSRFGNTIYF
TGTGCCAGCAGCGACAACCCCGTCAACAGTCGCTTCGGAAACACCATATATTTT
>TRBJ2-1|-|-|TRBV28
CASSLRTRRGNEQFF
TGTGCCAGCAGTTTAAGGACTCGCAGGGGCAATGAGCAGTTCTTC
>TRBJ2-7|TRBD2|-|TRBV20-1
CSASRGLAGVEQYF
TGCAGTGCTAGTCGGGGACTAGCGGGGGTCGAGCAGTACTTC
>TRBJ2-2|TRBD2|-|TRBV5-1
CASSLAASGGPGAGELFF
TGCGCCAGCAGCTTGGCGGCTAGCGGGGGGCCGGGGGCCGGGGAGCTGTTTTTT
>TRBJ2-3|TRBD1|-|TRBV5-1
CASSQQGDTQYF
TGCGCCAGCAGCCAACAGGGGGATACGCAGTATTTT
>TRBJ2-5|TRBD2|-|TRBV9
CASSVTSVSETQYF
TGTGCCAGCAGCGTAACTAGCGTTTCGGAGACCCAGTACTTC
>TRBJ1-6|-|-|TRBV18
CASSPRREPSYNSPLHF
TGTGCCAGCTCTCCCAGGCGGGAGCCCTCCTATAATTCACCCCTCCACTTT
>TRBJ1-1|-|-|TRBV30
CAWSAQGITEAFF
TGTGCCTGGAGTGCCCAGGGGATCACTGAAGCTTTCTTT
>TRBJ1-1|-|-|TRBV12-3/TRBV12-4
CASSMEGTEAFF
TGTGCCAGCAGCATGGAGGGCACTGAAGCTTTCTTT
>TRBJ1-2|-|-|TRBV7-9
CASSLGAGLYGYTF
TGTGCCAGCAGCTTAGGTGCAGGACTCTATGGCTACACCTTC
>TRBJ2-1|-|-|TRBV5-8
CASSFTYSSYNEQFF
TGTGCCAGCAGCTTTACTTATAGCTCCTACAATGAGCAGTTCTTC
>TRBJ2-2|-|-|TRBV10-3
CAISELRNGGLTGELFF
TGTGCCATCAGTGAGTTGAGGAACGGGGGGCTCACCGGGGAGCTGTTTTTT
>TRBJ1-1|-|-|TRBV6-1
CASSEGKRGWTEAFF
TGTGCCAGCAGTGAGGGGAAGAGGGGGTGGACTGAAGCTTTCTTT
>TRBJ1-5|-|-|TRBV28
CASSLGAQRTAQHF
TGTGCCAGCAGTTTGGGGGCTCAAAGGACGGCCCAGCATTTT
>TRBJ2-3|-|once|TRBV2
CASSQGSDTQYF
TGTGCCAGCAGTCAGGGTTCAGATACGCAGTATTTT
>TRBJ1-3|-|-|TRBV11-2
CASSFAPRTGNTIYF
TGTGCCAGCAGCTTTGCCCCGAGAACTGGAAACACCATATATTTT
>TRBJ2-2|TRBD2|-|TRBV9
CASSTPRGTSGVTGELFF
TGTGCCAGCAGCACCCCGCGAGGGACTAGCGGGGTCACCGGGGAGCTGTTTTTT
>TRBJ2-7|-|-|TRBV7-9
CASSLVLAGSSYEQYF
TGTGCCAGCAGCTTAGTCCTCGCAGGTAGTTCGTACGAGCAGTACTTC
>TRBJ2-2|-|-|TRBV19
CASSEGTRHTGELFF
TGTGCCAGTAGTGAGGGTACTCGGCACACCGGGGAGCTGTTTTTT
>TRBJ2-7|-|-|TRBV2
CASKSSYEQYF
TGTGCCAGCAAGAGCTCCTACGAGCAGTACTTC
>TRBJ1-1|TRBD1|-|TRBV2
CASSSSTGGFEAFF
TGTGCCAGCAGCAGTTCGACAGGGGGTTTTGAAGCTTTCTTT
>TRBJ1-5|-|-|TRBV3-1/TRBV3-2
CASSQETGPGNQPQHF
TGTGCCAGCAGCCAAGAGACAGGACCAGGAAATCAGCCCCAGCATTTT
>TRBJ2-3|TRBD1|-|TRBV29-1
CSVLGAVGRGTTADTQYF
TGCAGCGTTCTCGGGGCGGTTGGCAGGGGGACCACCGCAGATACGCAGTATTTT
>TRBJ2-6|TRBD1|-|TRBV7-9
CASSLGTGGSGANVLTF
TGTGCCAGCAGCCTCGGGACAGGGGGCTCTGGGGCCAACGTCCTGACTTTC
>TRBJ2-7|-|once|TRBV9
CASSVSFYEQYF
TGTGCCAGCAGCGTATCGTTTTACGAGCAGTACTTC
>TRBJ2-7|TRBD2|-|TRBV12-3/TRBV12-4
CASSWTSGGEQYF
TGTGCCAGCAGTTGGACTAGCGGGGGCGAGCAGTACTTC
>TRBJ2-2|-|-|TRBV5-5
CASSLVGGVTGELFF
TGTGCCAGCAGCTTGGTTGGAGGGGTCACCGGGGAGCTGTTTTTT
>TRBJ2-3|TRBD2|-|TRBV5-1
CASSLDPAGSTDTQYF
TGCGCCAGCAGCTTGGATCCAGCGGGAAGCACAGATACGCAGTATTTT
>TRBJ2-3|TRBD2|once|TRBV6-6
CASTTTSVRDTQYF
TGTGCCAGCACCACGACTAGCGTGAGAGATACGCAGTATTTT
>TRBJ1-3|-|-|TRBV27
CASSLEKSSGNTIYF
TGTGCCAGCAGTTTAGAGAAATCTTCTGGAAACACCATATATTTT
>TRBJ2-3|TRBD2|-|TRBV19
CASSMGGADTQYF
TGTGCCAGTAGTATGGGGGGGGCAGATACGCAGTATTTT
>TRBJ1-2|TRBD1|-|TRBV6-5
CASRETGVIGGYTF
TGTGCCAGCAGGGAGACAGGGGTGATTGGTGGCTACACCTTC
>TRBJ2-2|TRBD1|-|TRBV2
CASRGDRGVTGELFF
TGTGCCAGCAGGGGAGACAGGGGAGTCACCGGGGAGCTGTTTTTT
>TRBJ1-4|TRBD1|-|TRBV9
CASSDATGGGGWEKLFF
TGTGCCAGCAGCGATGCTACAGGGGGCGGAGGATGGGAAAAACTGTTTTTT
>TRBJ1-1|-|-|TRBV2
CASSEGTADEAFF
TGTGCCAGCAGTGAAGGGACAGCCGATGAAGCTTTCTTT
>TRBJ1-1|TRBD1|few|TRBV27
CASSAGTGFGSRNTEAFF
TGTGCCAGCAGCGCCGGGACAGGGTTTGGGAGTAGGAACACTGAAGCTTTCTTT
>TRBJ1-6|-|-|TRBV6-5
CASGFLWTQREPLHF
TGTGCCAGCGGATTCCTTTGGACACAGAGAGAACCCCTCCACTTT
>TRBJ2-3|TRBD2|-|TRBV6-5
CASSYSGGAVDTQYF
TGTGCCAGCAGCTATAGCGGGGGGGCCGTTGATACGCAGTATTTT
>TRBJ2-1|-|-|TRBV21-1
CASSKPRIVKDAKHNRRGKNEQFF
TGTGCCAGCAGCAAACCGCGAATCGTTAAGGACGCGAAACACAACCGAAGGGGTAAAAATGAGCAGTTCTTC
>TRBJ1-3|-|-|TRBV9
CASSVGQRGSGNTIYF
TGTGCCAGCAGCGTAGGCCAACGGGGATCTGGAAACACCATATATTTT
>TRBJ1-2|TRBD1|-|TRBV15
CATSRDLWDSKGYTF
TGTGCCACCAGCAGAGATCTGTGGGACAGCAAGGGCTACACCTTC
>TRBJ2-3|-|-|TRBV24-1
CATSDPRVGRTDTQYF
TGTGCCACCAGTGACCCTCGGGTGGGTAGGACAGATACGCAGTATTTT
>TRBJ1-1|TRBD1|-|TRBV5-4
CASSLTGQGLYTEAFF
TGTGCCAGCAGCTTGACGGGACAGGGCCTTTACACTGAAGCTTTCTTT
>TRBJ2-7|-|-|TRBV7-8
CASSLPGYRGSYEQYF
TGTGCCAGCAGCTTACCCGGCTATCGGGGTTCCTACGAGCAGTACTTC
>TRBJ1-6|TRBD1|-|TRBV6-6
CASSYSTGNSPLHF
TGTGCCAGCAGTTACTCGACAGGGAATTCACCCCTCCACTTT